Following are 25 T cell receptor beta chains from one sample sequenced in a study of CD8+ T cells in alopecia areata. Treatment of the sample: oral pan-JAK inhibitor, 5-10 mg twice daily. It was cDNA, reverse transcribed from extracted RNA, that served as the sequencing template. Clones were sequenced by immunoSEQ multiplex PCR, and TCRdb holds only the in-frame ones, with some missing. The table shows 150,000 to 200,000 clones, with about three fifths occurring only once. The material sequenced was CD8+ T cells sorted from blood, taken at week 24, from a patient treated with tofacitinib. These receptors all stem from a human donor with alopecia areata.

The chain uses TRBV29-1 and TRBJ2-1; perhaps TRBD1 as D (6 bases). V was trimmed by 7 bases and J by 6 bases, leaving 7 bases between them. Germline lookup yields CDR1 SQVTM and CDR2 ANQGSEA. This CDR3 contains 10 residues. DNA for the CDR3: TGCAGCGGAGGGGGCAATGAGCAGTTCTTC. Amino acid sequence: CSGGGNEQFF.

The chain joins TRBV5-1 to TRBJ2-1; possibly TRBD2 for D (6 bases). V lost 7 bases to trimming and J lost 5 bases, with 22 bases between them. The CDR3 consists of 16 residues. The germline V gene has CDR1 SGHRS and CDR2 YFSETQ. CDR3 DNA sequence: TGCGCCAGCTCGCGCGCGGGGCCACAGCCGAACAATGAGCAGTTCTTC. It codes for CASSRAGPQPNNEQFF.

This clone was picked up a small number of times. The sample holds other DNA sequences that translate to the same CDR3. The chain joins TRBV5-1 to TRBJ2-2; D not certain. In germline, CDR1 is SGHRS, CDR2 YFSETQ. This CDR3 is 11 amino acids long. Between the trimmed V and J ends, which lost 3 bases and 3 bases, there was a span of 0 bases. CDR3 coding DNA: TGCGCCAGCAGCTACACCGGGGAGCTGTTTTTT. It translates to CASSYTGELFF.

The chain joins TRBV5-1 to TRBJ2-7; 9 nucleotides line up with TRBD1. The V gene end was trimmed by 3 bases and the J gene end by 1 base; junction bases not matched to a gene: 5. CDR3 length: 15 amino acids. CDR1 and CDR2 from the germline V gene are SGHRS and YFSETQ. The CDR3 bases are TGCGCCAGCAGCTCCTCGGGACAGGGTTCCTACGAGCAGTACTTC. Its protein is CASSSSGQGSYEQYF.

This clone appeared a few times. The CDR3 region is CASSPGDSYEQYF. DNA of the CDR3: TGTGCCAGCAGCCCTGGGGACTCCTACGAGCAGTACTTC. J is TRBJ2-7 and V is TRBV9, with D uncertain. CDR3 length: 13 residues. Between the trimmed V and J ends, which lost 4 bases and 0 bases, there was a span of 8 bases. Germline CDR1 is SGDLS and CDR2 is YYNGEE.

This clone appeared a single time. This chain joins TRBV29-1 and TRBJ1-2; no clear D. In germline, CDR1 is SQVTM, CDR2 ANQGSEA. The CDR3 has 12 residues. The CDR3 DNA reads TGCAGTCCCGACTTGGGGATTGGCGGCTACACCTTC. Protein: CSPDLGIGGYTF.

This clone was counted only a few times. The same CDR3 can be traced to other DNA sequences in this sample. The V and J genes are TRBV27 and TRBJ2-1; D ambiguous. Between the trimmed V and J ends, which lost 5 bases and 4 bases, there was a span of 3 bases. The germline V gene encodes CDR1 MNHEY and CDR2 SMNVEV (reference sequence). This CDR3 spans 11 amino acids. In DNA form, the CDR3 reads TGTGCCAGCAGTCTATACAATGAGCAGTTCTTC. It translates to CASSLYNEQFF.

The rearrangement links TRBV7-9 to TRBJ2-4; 9 positions match TRBD1. V gave up 2 bases and J gave up 7 bases; unmatched junction bases: 15. Germline V CDR1 and CDR2: SEHNR, FQNEAQ (reference sequence). The CDR3 is made up of 18 amino acids. The CDR3 DNA follows: TGTGCCAGCAGCTTAAGGGGTCCCGGGACAGGGTTCGAGAACATTCAGTACTTC. It encodes CASSLRGPGTGFENIQYF. The whole variable domain, remainder taken from reference TRBV7-9 and TRBJ2-4, is DTGVSQNPRHKITKRGQNVTFRCDPISEHNRLYWYRQTLGQGPEFLTYFQNEAQLEKSRLLSDRFSAERPKGSFSTLEIQRTEQGDSAMYLCASSLRGPGTGFENIQYFGAGTRLSVL.

The gene calls are TRBV27 and TRBJ1-4; D is ambiguous. This CDR3 has 15 amino acids. V shed 5 bases and J shed 0 bases, with 10 bases lying between them. Germline V lookup: CDR1 MNHEY, CDR2 SMNVEV (reference sequence). The CDR3 sequence is CASSATGATNEKLFF. For the CDR3, the DNA is TGTGCCAGCAGTGCGACCGGTGCAACTAATGAAAAACTGTTTTTT. Looking up the rest from reference TRBV27 and TRBJ1-4 gives the full variable domain: EAQVTQNPRYLITVTGKKLTVTCSQNMNHEYMSWYRQDPGLGLRQIYYSMNVEVTDKGDVPEGYKVSRKEKRNFPLILESPSPNQTSLYFCASSATGATNEKLFFGSGTQLSVL.

This chain links TRBV27 with TRBJ1-4; 7 bases fit TRBD1. Germline loops: CDR1 MNHEY, CDR2 SMNVEV (reference sequence). The CDR3 runs 15 residues. The V gene end was trimmed by 5 bases and the J gene end by 7 bases; junction bases not matched to a gene: 10. The CDR3 protein is CASSITTGRGEKLFF. CDR3 nucleotide sequence: TGTGCCAGCAGTATAACGACAGGGAGGGGTGAAAAACTGTTTTTT. Looking up the rest from reference TRBV27 and TRBJ1-4 gives the full variable domain: EAQVTQNPRYLITVTGKKLTVTCSQNMNHEYMSWYRQDPGLGLRQIYYSMNVEVTDKGDVPEGYKVSRKEKRNFPLILESPSPNQTSLYFCASSITTGRGEKLFFGSGTQLSVL.

The chain combines TRBV6-5 with TRBJ2-1; no clear D gene. The CDR3 extends over 15 amino acids. V shed 0 bases and J shed 10 bases, with 16 bases lying between them. CDR1 is MNHEY, CDR2 SVGAGI, per germline. The CDR3 DNA reads TGTGCCAGCAGTTACTCCTCGAGTGCTCTAGGGGAGCAGTTCTTC. It translates to CASSYSSSALGEQFF.

The gene calls are TRBV4-1 and TRBJ2-3, with D unresolved. Per germline, CDR1 MGHRA and CDR2 YSYEKL. V lost 5 bases and J lost 4, with 13 bases in between. This CDR3 has 14 residues. The CDR3 is CASSTWDEADTQYF. DNA of the CDR3: TGCGCCAGCAGCACTTGGGATGAGGCAGATACGCAGTATTTT.

V is TRBV4-1 and J is TRBJ1-1; no firm D call. The CDR3 is 13 residues long. Per the germline V gene, CDR1 is MGHRA and CDR2 is YSYEKL. Trimming left V 8 bases short and J 1 base short, with 11 bases between. The CDR3 sequence is CASGGRGNTEAFF. The CDR3 DNA sequence: TGCGCCAGCGGTGGTCGGGGGAACACTGAAGCTTTCTTT.

V and J are TRBV19 and TRBJ2-1; D not certain. Germline V gives CDR1 LNHDA, CDR2 SQIVND (reference sequence). The CDR3 consists of 15 residues. Deletions cut 3 bases from V and 0 bases from J, with 9 bases between. CDR3 sequence (DNA): TGTGCCAGTAGTATGAGCCCTAGCTCCTACAATGAGCAGTTCTTC. It specifies CASSMSPSSYNEQFF.

This clone has only a few counts. V gene TRBV30 combines with J gene TRBJ2-3; 7 bases fit TRBD1. Germline CDR1 and CDR2: GTSNPN and SVGIG (reference sequence). This CDR3 region has 13 residues. Trimming removed 5 bases from V and 4 bases from J; junction bases left unmatched: 6. The CDR3, as DNA: TGTGCCTGGGACAGGGTTTGGTCAGATACGCAGTATTTT. This translates into CAWDRVWSDTQYF.

This clone was observed once. V is TRBV9 and J is TRBJ2-2; D might be TRBD1 (7 bases). Germline CDR1 is SGDLS and CDR2 is YYNGEE. Trimming removed 3 bases from V and 5 bases from J, with 8 bases in between. This CDR3 comprises 13 residues. The DNA of the CDR3 is TGTGCCAGCAGCGCAGGGGGGACCGGGGAGCTGTTTTTT. Translating it yields CASSAGGTGELFF.

This chain connects TRBV30 to TRBJ1-5; D is uncertain. The germline V and J ends were trimmed by 0 bases and 7 bases, with 10 bases remaining between them. The CDR3 consists of 13 residues. From germline, CDR1 is GTSNPN and CDR2 SVGIG (reference sequence). CDR3: CAWSVRGRQPQHF. The CDR3, as DNA: TGTGCCTGGAGTGTAAGAGGGAGGCAGCCCCAGCATTTT.

This chain joins TRBV5-6 and TRBJ2-1; 11 nucleotides line up with TRBD1. CDR3 length equals 15 residues. Germline V lookup: CDR1 SGHDT, CDR2 YYEEEE. V lost 1 base, J lost 9 bases, and 6 bases stayed unmatched. CDR3 nucleotides: TGTGCCAGCAGCTTGAGCGGGACAGGGGGTGTTGAGCAGTTCTTC. Translating it yields CASSLSGTGGVEQFF.

A few counts support this clone. This chain connects TRBV27 to TRBJ2-7; D gene unclear. The CDR3 extends over 13 amino acids. CDR1 and CDR2 from the germline V gene are MNHEY and SMNVEV (reference sequence). The V end lost 2 bases, the J end lost 4 bases, and 9 bases lay between the germline ends. CDR3 sequence (DNA): TGTGCCAGCAGTTTAGATCGGTTGTACGAGCAGTACTTC. Translated, it gives CASSLDRLYEQYF.

The chain is built from TRBV29-1 and TRBJ1-2; unclear D gene. This CDR3 is 13 amino acids long. The germline V and J ends were trimmed by 3 bases and 4 bases, with 12 bases remaining between them. Germline V gives CDR1 SQVTM, CDR2 ANQGSEA. The DNA for the CDR3 is TGCAGCGTTGACGTCGGTATCGGCTATGGCTACACCTTC. Translating gives CSVDVGIGYGYTF.

Details on this clone: The junction and the germline gene differ at one end; a read error may be behind it. This chain joins TRBV25-1 and TRBJ2-6; D is perhaps TRBD1 or TRBD2 (5 bases each). This CDR3 is built from 10 residues. Germline CDR1 MGHDK, CDR2 SYGVNS. This CDR3 reads CASSAVGWGF. CDR3 DNA sequence: TGTGCCAGCAGTGCGGTGGGCTGGGGGTTC.

J is TRBJ2-5 and V is TRBV4-1, with D maybe TRBD2 (5 bases). CDR3 size: 15 residues. Trimming stripped 0 bases from V and 2 bases from J, with 10 bases between. CDR1 is MGHRA, CDR2 YSYEKL, per germline. The CDR3 bases are TGCGCCAGCAGCCAAGAGGGGAGAGAACAAGAGACCCAGTACTTC. Residues: CASSQEGREQETQYF.

V usage is TRBV30 and J usage is TRBJ2-1; perhaps TRBD1 as D (5 bases). The CDR3 totals 16 residues. CDR1 is GTSNPN and CDR2 is SVGIG in the germline V gene (reference sequence). V lost 2 bases and J 6 bases, leaving 20 bases between the germline ends. The CDR3 loop reads CAWSPDPGSWRNEQFF. In DNA, the CDR3 is TGTGCCTGGAGTCCTGATCCAGGGTCGTGGCGCAATGAGCAGTTCTTC. The complete variable domain, with remaining parts taken from reference TRBV30 and TRBJ2-1, reads SQTIHQWPATLVQPVGSPLSLECTVEGTSNPNLYWYRQAAGRGLQLLFYSVGIGQISSEVPQNLSASRPQDRQFILSSKKLLLSDSGFYLCAWSPDPGSWRNEQFFGPGTRLTVL.

The V and J genes are TRBV30 and TRBJ1-1; TRBD1 aligns across 10 bases. Germline trimming cut 3 bases from V and 0 bases from J; bases unmatched to any gene: 4. Looked up from germline, CDR1 is GTSNPN and CDR2 is SVGIG (reference sequence). The CDR3 loop spans 15 amino acids. CDR3 bases: TGTGCCTGGAGCTTGGGACAGGGGTTGAACACTGAAGCTTTCTTT. It encodes CAWSLGQGLNTEAFF. Full variable domain (rest looked up from reference TRBV30 and TRBJ1-1): SQTIHQWPATLVQPVGSPLSLECTVEGTSNPNLYWYRQAAGRGLQLLFYSVGIGQISSEVPQNLSASRPQDRQFILSSKKLLLSDSGFYLCAWSLGQGLNTEAFFGQGTRLTVV.

The genes are TRBV4-1 and TRBJ2-2; the D is unclear. Germline V gene sequence: CDR1 MGHRA, CDR2 YSYEKL. There are 17 residues in the CDR3. V lost 0 bases to trimming and J lost 3 bases, with 14 bases between them. CDR3 nucleotides: TGCGCCAGCAGCCAAGATAGACACAGATCTTACACCGGGGAGCTGTTTTTT. It translates to CASSQDRHRSYTGELFF.